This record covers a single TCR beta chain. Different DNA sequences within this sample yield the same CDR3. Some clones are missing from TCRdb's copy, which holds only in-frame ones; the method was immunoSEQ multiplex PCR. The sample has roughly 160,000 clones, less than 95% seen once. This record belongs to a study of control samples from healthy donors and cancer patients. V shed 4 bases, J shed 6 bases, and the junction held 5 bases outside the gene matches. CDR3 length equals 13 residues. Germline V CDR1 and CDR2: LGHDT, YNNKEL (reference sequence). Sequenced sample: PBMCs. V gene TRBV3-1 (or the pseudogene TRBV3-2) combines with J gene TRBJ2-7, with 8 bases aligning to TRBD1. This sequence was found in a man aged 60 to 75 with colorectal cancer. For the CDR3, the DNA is TGTGCCAGCAGCCCAGGAGACAGGGGCGAGCAGTACTTC. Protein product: CASSPGDRGEQYF.